Below, 27 T cell receptor beta chains from the same sample are listed, as sequenced in a study of human T cells and chemical hapten exposure. MiXCR was run by TCRdb on the RACE reads, yielding one entry per CDR3 protein. The sample yields just over 80,000 distinct CDR3 sequences, approximately 12% seen once. Noted time point: patch test 1, 2 weeks after DPC sensitization. The treatment is: therapeutic diphenylcyclopropenone sensitization with weekly scalp DPC. The material was whole blood, obtained in connection with sensitization to the hapten diphenylcyclopropenone (DPC). These receptors were taken from a woman aged 45-65 years with alopecia areata. Some clones in this sample may be carry-over from other donors' samples.

This clonotype was observed a few times. This chain links TRBV9 with TRBJ2-2; weak D call: TRBD1 (6 bases). In germline, CDR1 is SGDLS, CDR2 YYNGEE. Trimming stripped 1 base from V and 5 bases from J, with 12 bases between. This CDR3 region has 15 residues. The CDR3 region has the DNA TGTGCCAGCAGCGTAAATCTTCAGGGGACCGGGGAGCTGTTTTTT. Protein sequence: CASSVNLQGTGELFF.

The rearrangement joins TRBV6-2 or TRBV6-3 to TRBJ1-2; 8 bases line up with TRBD1. The CDR3 runs 14 residues. Germline CDR1 and CDR2: MNHEY and SVGEGT. The V gene end was trimmed by 4 bases and the J gene end by 4 bases; junction bases not matched to a gene: 5. In DNA form, the CDR3 reads TGTGCCAGCAGTTCAAGACAGGGGCTCTATGGCTACACCTTC. Translating it yields CASSSRQGLYGYTF.

This clonotype occurred a few times. The gene calls are TRBV14 and TRBJ2-3; no reliable D call. The germline V and J ends were trimmed by 2 bases and 2 bases, with 14 bases remaining between them. CDR1 and CDR2 from the germline V gene are SGHDN and FVKESK. The length of the CDR3 is 16 residues. CDR3 nucleotide sequence: TGTGCCAGCAGCCAATACCGGAACCGCAACACAGATACGCAGTATTTT. Protein: CASSQYRNRNTDTQYF. The entire variable domain, with the rest obtained from reference TRBV14 and TRBJ2-3, is as follows: EAGVTQFPSHSVIEKGQTVTLRCDPISGHDNLYWYRRVMGKEIKFLLHFVKESKQDESGMPNNRFLAERTGGTYSTLKVQPAELEDSGVYFCASSQYRNRNTDTQYFGPGTRLTVL.

The rearrangement links TRBV7-3 to TRBJ2-7; 12 bases map to TRBD2. The CDR3 consists of 15 residues. Germline V gene data show CDR1 as SGHTA and CDR2 as FQGTGA. The V gene end was trimmed by 2 bases and the J gene end by 4 bases; junction bases not matched to a gene: 3. The CDR3 coding sequence is TGTGCCAGCAGCTTACTAGCGGGAGGGGGATACGAGCAGTACTTC. Translating gives CASSLLAGGGYEQYF.

This clonotype was seen once. This sequence joins TRBV28 and TRBJ1-1; 8 positions match TRBD1. V dropped 6 bases and J dropped 1; count of bases not matched to a gene: 7. Germline CDR1 reads MDHEN; CDR2 reads SYDVKM. The CDR3 is made up of 15 amino acids. CDR3 DNA: TGTGCCAGCAGGGGGCACAGGGGGAAGAACACTGAAGCTTTCTTT. Encoded protein: CASRGHRGKNTEAFF.

J is TRBJ1-5 and V is TRBV13; D remains ambiguous. The CDR3 has 19 amino acids. Germline V gene data show CDR1 as PRHDT and CDR2 as FYEKMQ (reference sequence). The V and J ends lost 0 bases and 3 bases respectively, with 21 bases between them. CDR3 DNA sequence: TGTGCCAGCAGCTTAGGCGTCGGTTTCCACGCCGGGAACAATCAGCCCCAGCATTTT. Encoded protein: CASSLGVGFHAGNNQPQHF. The full variable domain, its missing parts supplied by reference TRBV13 and TRBJ1-5, is AAGVIQSPRHLIKEKRETATLKCYPIPRHDTVYWYQQGPGQDPQFLISFYEKMQSDKGSIPDRFSAQQFSDYHSELNMSSLELGDSALYFCASSLGVGFHAGNNQPQHFGDGTRLSIL.

This clonotype was recorded a few times. The CDR3 DNA is TGCGCCAGCAGCACCAACCGGGGGACAGATACGCAGTATTTT. This translates into CASSTNRGTDTQYF. The chain uses TRBV5-1 and TRBJ2-3, with D possibly being TRBD2 (6 bases). The CDR3 totals 14 residues. V was trimmed by 4 bases and J by 3 bases, leaving 12 bases between them. The germline V gene has CDR1 SGHRS and CDR2 YFSETQ.

This clonotype was observed at least ten times. This chain uses TRBV18 with TRBJ2-5, with D uncertain. Germline CDR1 KGHSH, CDR2 LQKENI. Trimming took 3 bases from V and 2 from J, leaving 7 bases between them. The CDR3 spans 13 residues. DNA of the CDR3: TGTGCCAGCTCACCCCGACGACAAGAGACCCAGTACTTC. This translates into CASSPRRQETQYF.

This clonotype occurred many times. This rearrangement joins TRBV10-3 to TRBJ2-2; TRBD1 might be the D (6 bases). Germline V CDR1 and CDR2: ENHRY, SYGVKD. Trimming left V 7 bases short and J 0 bases short, with 9 bases between. CDR3 size: 14 residues. The CDR3 reads CAIKGQTNTGELFF. In nucleotides, the CDR3 is TGTGCCATCAAAGGACAGACGAACACCGGGGAGCTGTTTTTT.

The chain joins TRBV27 to TRBJ1-4, with 9 bases matching TRBD1. This CDR3 comprises 14 residues. In germline, CDR1 is MNHEY, CDR2 SMNVEV (reference sequence). Germline trimming cut 4 bases from V and 8 bases from J; bases unmatched to any gene: 5. In nucleotides, the CDR3 is TGTGCCAGCAGTTGGACAGGGGCCAGGGAAAAACTGTTTTTT. Translation: CASSWTGAREKLFF.

This clonotype was seen at least ten times. The chain employs TRBV19 and TRBJ1-1, with 8 positions matching TRBD1. The V segment lost 7 bases and the J segment 1 base; nucleotides outside the gene matches: 17. The CDR3 covers 18 residues. The germline V gene has CDR1 LNHDA and CDR2 SQIVND (reference sequence). The CDR3 DNA reads as TGTGCCAGTACTATCCCCCGGAGGACAGGGCTGAAGAACACTGAAGCTTTCTTT. The encoded protein is CASTIPRRTGLKNTEAFF.

This clonotype was recorded at least ten times. This sequence joins TRBV5-1 and TRBJ1-5; perhaps TRBD1 as D (5 bases). Germline lookup yields CDR1 SGHRS and CDR2 YFSETQ. The CDR3 has 15 amino acids. V lost 4 bases and J lost 4, with 15 bases in between. The CDR3 bases are TGCGCCAGCAGCCCGGGGACGGGTAATAATCAGCCCCAGCATTTT. Translated: CASSPGTGNNQPQHF.

This clonotype came up a few times. The chain has TRBV4-2 and TRBJ2-1; 8 bases align to TRBD1. Germline CDR1 LGHNA, CDR2 YNFKEQ. The V segment lost 0 bases and the J segment 1 base; nucleotides outside the gene matches: 2. The CDR3 is 16 amino acids. For the CDR3, the DNA is TGTGCCAGCAGCCAAGAGAGACAGGGGTCCTACAATGAGCAGTTCTTC. Translation gives CASSQERQGSYNEQFF.

This clonotype was detected only a few times. This chain links TRBV7-3 with TRBJ1-1; 9 nucleotides line up with TRBD1. The CDR3 runs 15 residues. In germline, CDR1 is SGHTA, CDR2 FQGTGA. V shed 5 bases, J shed 3 bases, and the junction held 7 bases outside the gene matches. CDR3 in DNA: TGTGCCAGCAGCGCCGGGACAGGGAAGTACACTGAAGCTTTCTTT. Translating gives CASSAGTGKYTEAFF. Full variable domain (outside the CDR3, taken from reference TRBV7-3 and TRBJ1-1): GAGVSQTPSNKVTEKGKYVELRCDPISGHTALYWYRQSLGQGPEFLIYFQGTGAADDSGLPNDRFFAVRPEGSVSTLKIQRTERGDSAVYLCASSAGTGKYTEAFFGQGTRLTVV.

This clonotype showed up many times. J is TRBJ1-5 and V is TRBV19, with 7 bases identical to TRBD1. Germline V gene data show CDR1 as LNHDA and CDR2 as SQIVND (reference sequence). The CDR3 runs to 14 residues. Losses at the gene ends were 7 bases for V and 2 bases for J; bases not matched to a gene: 5. CDR3 protein: CASTDGQGNQPQHF. The CDR3 DNA reads as TGTGCCAGTACCGACGGACAGGGCAATCAGCCCCAGCATTTT.

This clonotype showed up many times. V gene TRBV30 combines with J gene TRBJ2-1; 16 nucleotides align to TRBD2. Trimming removed 2 bases from V and 1 base from J; junction bases left unmatched: 8. This CDR3 spans 19 amino acids. CDR1 is GTSNPN, CDR2 SVGIG, per germline (reference sequence). CDR3 sequence reads: CAWSKTGLAGGKSYNEQFF. The DNA for the CDR3 is TGTGCCTGGAGTAAGACGGGACTAGCGGGAGGGAAGTCCTACAATGAGCAGTTCTTC.

Ten or more counts support this clonotype. This chain links TRBV6-2 or TRBV6-3 with TRBJ1-1; 9 bases agree with TRBD1. Losses at the gene ends were 0 bases for V and 3 bases for J; bases not matched to a gene: 8. Germline V gene sequence: CDR1 MNHEY, CDR2 SVGEGT. This CDR3 contains 17 residues. The CDR3 coding sequence is TGTGCCAGCAGTTACTCGATTCAGGGACAGGGTCACACTGAAGCTTTCTTT. This encodes CASSYSIQGQGHTEAFF.

This clonotype showed up many times. V gene TRBV2 combines with J gene TRBJ1-2, with 8 bases aligning to TRBD1. CDR1 and CDR2 (germline): SNHLY, FYNNEI. CDR3 length: 13 amino acids. The trim removed 7 bases at V and 5 bases at J, leaving 6 bases unmatched. As DNA, the CDR3 is TGTGCCAGCATCCGGGACAGGAATTATGGCTACACCTTC. Translation gives CASIRDRNYGYTF.

This clonotype was counted a single time. This chain links TRBV28 with TRBJ2-7; 10 bases are shared with TRBD2. The CDR3 consists of 14 residues. The junction had 7 bases not matched to a gene; V was cut back by 5 bases and J by 6 bases. Germline V CDR1 and CDR2: MDHEN, SYDVKM. CDR3 nucleotides: TGTGCCAGCAGTCCATCTAGCGGGAGAGTCGAGCAGTACTTC. It codes for CASSPSSGRVEQYF.

V gene TRBV6-2 or TRBV6-3 combines with J gene TRBJ1-2, with 9 bases aligning to TRBD1. V gave up 6 bases and J gave up 10 bases; unmatched junction bases: 9. The germline CDR1 and CDR2 sequences are MNHEY and SVGEGT. This CDR3 is built from 13 residues. The CDR3 nucleotides are TGTGCCAGCAGGGCGGGACAGGGAATATTCTACACCTTC. Protein sequence: CASRAGQGIFYTF.

In its sample, this clonotype was seen a few times. The chain employs TRBV3-1 and TRBJ2-5; 8 bases are shared with TRBD2. Germline lookup yields CDR1 LGHDT and CDR2 YNNKEL (reference sequence). Losses at the gene ends were 0 bases for V and 2 bases for J; bases not matched to a gene: 5. The CDR3 totals 16 residues. CDR3: CASSQDPGGPQETQYF. In DNA, the CDR3 is TGTGCCAGCAGCCAAGATCCGGGAGGGCCTCAAGAGACCCAGTACTTC.

This clonotype was seen many times. This chain links TRBV29-1 with TRBJ2-3; 7 bases are a match to TRBD2. The CDR3 totals 15 residues. The V segment lost 1 base and the J segment 5 bases; nucleotides outside the gene matches: 9. Germline V lookup: CDR1 SQVTM, CDR2 ANQGSEA. The CDR3 nucleotides read TGCAGCGTTGAAGTTGGGAGGGAACCACAAGATACGCAGTATTTT. Amino acids: CSVEVGREPQDTQYF.

The chain is built from TRBV29-1 and TRBJ2-7; a weak D match, TRBD1 (6 bases). This CDR3 comprises 13 residues. Trimming took 4 bases from V and 4 from J, leaving 14 bases between them. Germline lookup yields CDR1 SQVTM and CDR2 ANQGSEA. CDR3: CSVVATGWYEQYF. CDR3 in DNA: TGCAGCGTTGTAGCAACAGGGTGGTACGAGCAGTACTTC.

This clonotype was observed a handful of times. The chain employs TRBV18 and TRBJ2-1, with 10 bases aligning to TRBD2. CDR3 length: 16 amino acids. Germline CDR1 is KGHSH and CDR2 is LQKENI. The V segment lost 2 bases and the J segment 8 bases; nucleotides outside the gene matches: 9. The CDR3 DNA is TGTGCCAGCTCACCATTGAAGCGGGGGGGCTTAGATGAGCAGTTCTTC. Protein sequence: CASSPLKRGGLDEQFF.

This clonotype appeared a few times. The chain couples TRBV18 to TRBJ2-3; possible D gene TRBD1, 6 bases. This CDR3 comprises 14 residues. Germline values: CDR1 KGHSH, CDR2 LQKENI. Trimming shortened V by 2 bases and J by 6 bases, and 12 bases separated the two germline ends. The CDR3 DNA reads TGTGCCAGCTCACCAGGGCAGGGGTACGATACGCAGTATTTT. Its protein is CASSPGQGYDTQYF.

This clonotype has a handful of counts. The CDR3 protein is CASSKEVGQGRPYSNQPQHF. For the CDR3, the DNA is TGTGCCAGCAGCAAAGAAGTGGGACAGGGTAGGCCGTATAGCAATCAGCCCCAGCATTTT. The chain carries TRBV21-1 and TRBJ1-5; TRBD1 reflects the table's D call only, with no check against the DNA. TRBV21-1 is a pseudogene locus. CDR3 length equals 20 residues.

This clonotype has at least ten counts. The rearrangement links TRBV3-1 to TRBJ2-7, with 13 bases matching TRBD2. V was pared by 4 bases and J by 2 bases, with 8 bases of the junction left unmatched. CDR1 is LGHDT, CDR2 YNNKEL, per germline (reference sequence). The CDR3 contains 17 residues. CDR3 in DNA: TGTGCCAGCAGCCTTGGGACTAGCGGGGCCCCCCCCTACGAGCAGTACTTC. This gives the protein CASSLGTSGAPPYEQYF.